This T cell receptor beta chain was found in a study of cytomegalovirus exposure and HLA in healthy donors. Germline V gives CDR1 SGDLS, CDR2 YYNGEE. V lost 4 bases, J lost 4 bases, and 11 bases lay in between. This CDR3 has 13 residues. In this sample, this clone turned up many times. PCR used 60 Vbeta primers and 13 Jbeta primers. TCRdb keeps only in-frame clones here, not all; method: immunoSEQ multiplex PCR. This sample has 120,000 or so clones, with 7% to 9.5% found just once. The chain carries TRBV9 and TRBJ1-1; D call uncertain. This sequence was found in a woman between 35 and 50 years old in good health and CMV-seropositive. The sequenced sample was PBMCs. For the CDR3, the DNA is TGTGCCAGCAGCCCCGGGGTGGGCACTGAAGCTTTCTTT. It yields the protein CASSPGVGTEAFF.